This T cell receptor beta chain appears in the sequencing data of a study of T cell changes during pregnancy in multiple sclerosis. Data came from immunoSEQ multiplex PCR; TCRdb stores just in-frame clones and leaves some out. The table lists about 70,000 clones, 91% of them singletons. The CDR3 totals 16 residues. V was pared by 4 bases and J by 5 bases, with 6 bases of the junction left unmatched. Per germline, CDR1 SGDLS and CDR2 YYNGEE. Specimen: peripheral blood, collected in the first trimester of pregnancy. This sequence was found in a female donor with multiple sclerosis, enrolled in a pregnancy study. The chain uses TRBV9 and TRBJ2-3; TRBD2 agrees at 14 bases. In DNA, the CDR3 is TGTGCCAGCAGCCCCCGACTAGCGGGGGGGCAAGATACGCAGTATTTT. Translated, it gives CASSPRLAGGQDTQYF.